These T cell receptor beta chains were read from a single sample in a study of OX40 agonist ivuxolimab in advanced cancers. This table comes from immunoSEQ multiplex PCR, and its TCRdb copy is limited to in-frame clones, with some not included. The data contain about 94,000 clones, 87% of them singletons. The sequenced sample was CD4+ or CD8+ T cells sorted from blood, obtained in a trial of the OX40 agonist ivuxolimab. The receptors here all came from an adult with an advanced solid tumor such as melanoma, head and neck, liver or kidney cancer. Each CDR3 is given without its conserved first and last residue.

v_gene: TRBV19
j_gene: TRBJ2-3
CDR3aa: ATRLAWADTQY

v_gene: TRBV7-9
j_gene: TRBJ2-6
CDR3aa: ASSRSVGGANVLT

v_gene: TRBV6-1
j_gene: TRBJ1-1
CDR3aa: ASTPLVGGAEAF

v_gene: TRBV5-8
j_gene: TRBJ1-2
CDR3aa: ASSLSAFRDYGYT

v_gene: TRBV7-2
j_gene: TRBJ2-5
CDR3aa: ASSSWTGGETQY

v_gene: TRBV19
j_gene: TRBJ1-6
CDR3aa: ASSIEGSALH

v_gene: TRBV11-1
j_gene: TRBJ1-4
CDR3aa: ASSLAMRNNEKLF

v_gene: TRBV2
j_gene: TRBJ2-7
CDR3aa: ASRDREGDEQY

v_gene: TRBV27
j_gene: TRBJ2-2
CDR3aa: ASSPGTSGANTGELF

v_gene: TRBV18
j_gene: TRBJ1-1
CDR3aa: ASSPGQGARWTEAF

v_gene: TRBV6-5
j_gene: TRBJ2-7
CDR3aa: ASSLAGGSYEQY

v_gene: TRBV10-1
j_gene: TRBJ1-2
CDR3aa: ASSAGLNYGYT

v_gene: TRBV5-4
j_gene: TRBJ2-4
CDR3aa: ASSPAASGVRDIQY

v_gene: TRBV7-9
j_gene: TRBJ1-5
CDR3aa: ASSLSLGSGLSGGEPQH

v_gene: TRBV10-3
j_gene: TRBJ2-5
CDR3aa: AISGSSGGALETQY

v_gene: TRBV5-1
j_gene: TRBJ1-1
CDR3aa: ASSRTANTEAF

v_gene: TRBV9
j_gene: TRBJ2-3
CDR3aa: ASSVYDYREGDTQY

v_gene: TRBV11-2
j_gene: TRBJ1-1
CDR3aa: ASSLQGNTEAF

v_gene: TRBV15
j_gene: TRBJ1-3
CDR3aa: ATSREQGGNTIY

v_gene: TRBV12-5
j_gene: TRBJ2-5
CDR3aa: ASGAGTLAGETQY

v_gene: TRBV7-2
j_gene: TRBJ2-7
CDR3aa: ASSLVAVLSYEQY

v_gene: TRBV5-1
j_gene: TRBJ2-5
CDR3aa: ASSKDPTSGVETQY